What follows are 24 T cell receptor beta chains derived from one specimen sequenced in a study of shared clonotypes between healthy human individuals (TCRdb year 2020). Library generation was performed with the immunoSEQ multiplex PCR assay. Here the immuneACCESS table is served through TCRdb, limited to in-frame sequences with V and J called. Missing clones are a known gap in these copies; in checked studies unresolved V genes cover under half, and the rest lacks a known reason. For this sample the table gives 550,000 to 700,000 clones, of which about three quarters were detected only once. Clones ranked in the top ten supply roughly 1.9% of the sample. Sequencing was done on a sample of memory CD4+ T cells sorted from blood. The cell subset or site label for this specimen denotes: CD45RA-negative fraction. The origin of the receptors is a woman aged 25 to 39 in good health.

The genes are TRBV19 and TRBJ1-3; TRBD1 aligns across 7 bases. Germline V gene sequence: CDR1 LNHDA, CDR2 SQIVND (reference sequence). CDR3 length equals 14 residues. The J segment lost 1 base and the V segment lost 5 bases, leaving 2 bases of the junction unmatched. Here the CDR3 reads CASSGTASGNTIYF. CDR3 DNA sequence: TGTGCCAGTAGTGGGACAGCGTCTGGAAACACCATATATTTT. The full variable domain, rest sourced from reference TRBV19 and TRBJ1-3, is DGGITQSPKYLFRKEGQNVTLSCEQNLNHDAMYWYRQDPGQGLRLIYYSQIVNDFQKGDIAEGYSVSREKKESFPLTVTSAQKNPTAFYLCASSGTASGNTIYFGEGSWLTVV.

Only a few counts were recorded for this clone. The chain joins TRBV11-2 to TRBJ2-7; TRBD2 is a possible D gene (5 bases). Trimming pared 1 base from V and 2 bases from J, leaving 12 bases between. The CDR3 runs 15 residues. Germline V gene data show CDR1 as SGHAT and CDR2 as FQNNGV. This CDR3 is CASSLVTGSPYEQYF. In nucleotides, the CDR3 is TGTGCCAGCAGCTTAGTCACGGGAAGCCCCTACGAGCAGTACTTC. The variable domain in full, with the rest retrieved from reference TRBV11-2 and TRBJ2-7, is EAGVAQSPRYKIIEKRQSVAFWCNPISGHATLYWYQQILGQGPKLLIQFQNNGVVDDSQLPKDRFSAERLKGVDSTLKIQPAKLEDSAVYLCASSLVTGSPYEQYFGPGTRLTVT.

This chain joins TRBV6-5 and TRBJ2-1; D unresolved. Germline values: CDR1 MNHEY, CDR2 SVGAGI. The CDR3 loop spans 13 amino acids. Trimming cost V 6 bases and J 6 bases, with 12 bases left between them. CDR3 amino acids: CASSAEWFNEQFF. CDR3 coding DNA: TGTGCCAGCAGCGCGGAGTGGTTCAATGAGCAGTTCTTC.

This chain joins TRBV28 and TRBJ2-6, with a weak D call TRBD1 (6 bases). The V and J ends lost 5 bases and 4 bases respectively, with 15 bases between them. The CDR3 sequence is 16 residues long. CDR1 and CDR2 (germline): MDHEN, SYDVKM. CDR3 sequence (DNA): TGTGCCAGCAGTGGAAGTACAGGGACAGGGGCCAACGTCCTGACTTTC. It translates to CASSGSTGTGANVLTF.

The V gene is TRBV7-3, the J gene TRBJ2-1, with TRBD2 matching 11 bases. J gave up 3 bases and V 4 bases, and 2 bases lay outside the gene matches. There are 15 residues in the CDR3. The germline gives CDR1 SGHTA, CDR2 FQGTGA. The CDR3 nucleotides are TGTGCCAGCAGCTCGACTAGCGGGGTCTACAATGAGCAGTTCTTC. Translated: CASSSTSGVYNEQFF.

CDR3 coding DNA: TGTGCCACCGGGACAGACCCCGGCGTGCGGTACTTC. Translated: CATGTDPGVRYF. The rearrangement links TRBV6-6 to TRBJ2-7; TRBD1 matches at 7 bases. Germline V gives CDR1 MNHNY, CDR2 SVGAGI (reference sequence). With 10 bases clipped from V and 12 bases from J, the junction kept 15 bases outside the gene matches. The CDR3 consists of 12 residues.

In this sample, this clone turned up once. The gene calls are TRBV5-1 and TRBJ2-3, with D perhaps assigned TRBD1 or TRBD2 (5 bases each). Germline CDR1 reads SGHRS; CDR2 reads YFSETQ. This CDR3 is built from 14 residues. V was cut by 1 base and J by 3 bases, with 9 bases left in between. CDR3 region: CASSLTGPTDTQYF. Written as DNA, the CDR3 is TGCGCCAGCAGCTTGACGGGGCCGACAGATACGCAGTATTTT.

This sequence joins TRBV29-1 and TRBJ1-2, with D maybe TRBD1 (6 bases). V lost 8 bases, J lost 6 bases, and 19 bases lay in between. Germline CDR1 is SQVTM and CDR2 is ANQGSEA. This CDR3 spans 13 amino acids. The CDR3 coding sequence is TGCAGCACTCTCAGGGGAATAGAGGATGGCTACACCTTC. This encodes CSTLRGIEDGYTF.

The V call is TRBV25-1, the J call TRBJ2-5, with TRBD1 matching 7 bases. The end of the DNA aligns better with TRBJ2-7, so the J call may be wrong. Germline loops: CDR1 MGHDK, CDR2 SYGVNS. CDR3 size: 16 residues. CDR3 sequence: CASSDVQTGQRYEQYF. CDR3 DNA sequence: TGTGCCAGCAGTGACGTCCAGACAGGGCAGCGCTACGAGCAGTACTTC.

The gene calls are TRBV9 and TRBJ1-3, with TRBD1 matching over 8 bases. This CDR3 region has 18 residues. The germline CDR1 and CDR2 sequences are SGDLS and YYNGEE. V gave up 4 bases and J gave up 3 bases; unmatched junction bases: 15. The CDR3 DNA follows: TGTGCCAGCAGCCCACGCCCCCAGGCAGGGGGCTTTGGAAACACCATATATTTT. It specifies CASSPRPQAGGFGNTIYF.

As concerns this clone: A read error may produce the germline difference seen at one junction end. DNA for the CDR3: TGTGCCAGCTCTCCACCGGGACTCCAAGGCCTAAACACTGAAGCTTTCTTT. It encodes CASSPPGLQGLNTEAFF. The rearrangement joins TRBV18 to TRBJ1-1, with TRBD1 as a possible D gene (5 bases). CDR3 length equals 17 residues. The germline V gene encodes CDR1 KGHSH and CDR2 LQKENI.

CDR3 sequence (DNA): TGTGCCAGCAGCGCTCTGAGTGGAATCACCTACGAGCAGTACTTC. The encoded protein is CASSALSGITYEQYF. The V and J genes are TRBV2 and TRBJ2-7; D not resolved. V lost 6 bases and J 2 bases, leaving 17 bases between the germline ends. CDR1 is SNHLY and CDR2 is FYNNEI in the germline V gene. The CDR3 is made up of 15 amino acids.

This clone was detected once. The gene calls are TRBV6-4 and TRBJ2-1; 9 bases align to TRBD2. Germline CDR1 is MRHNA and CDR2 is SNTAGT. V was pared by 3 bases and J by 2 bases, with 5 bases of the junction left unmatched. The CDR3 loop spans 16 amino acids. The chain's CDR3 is CASSEGAGGPYNEQFF. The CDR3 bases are TGTGCCAGCAGTGAAGGGGCGGGAGGGCCCTACAATGAGCAGTTCTTC.

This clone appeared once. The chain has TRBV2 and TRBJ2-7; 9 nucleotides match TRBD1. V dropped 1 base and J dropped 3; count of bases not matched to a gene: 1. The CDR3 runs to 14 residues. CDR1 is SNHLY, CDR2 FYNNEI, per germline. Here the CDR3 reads CASSEGQGGYEQYF. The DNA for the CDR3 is TGTGCCAGCAGTGAAGGACAGGGGGGCTACGAGCAGTACTTC.

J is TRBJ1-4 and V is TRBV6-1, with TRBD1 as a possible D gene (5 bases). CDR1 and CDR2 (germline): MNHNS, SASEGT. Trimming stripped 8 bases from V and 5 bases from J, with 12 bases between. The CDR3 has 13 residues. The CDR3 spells CASQRGGNEKLFF. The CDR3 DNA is TGTGCCAGCCAACGGGGGGGGAATGAAAAACTGTTTTTT.

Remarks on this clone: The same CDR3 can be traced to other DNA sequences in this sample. The CDR3 DNA sequence: TGTGCCAGCAGTTTACCCAATCAGCCCCAGCATTTT. Amino acid sequence: CASSLPNQPQHF. This chain connects TRBV28 to TRBJ1-5; no firm D call. CDR1 and CDR2 from the germline V gene are MDHEN and SYDVKM. Trimming left V 2 bases short and J 3 bases short, with 2 bases between. The CDR3 has 12 amino acids.

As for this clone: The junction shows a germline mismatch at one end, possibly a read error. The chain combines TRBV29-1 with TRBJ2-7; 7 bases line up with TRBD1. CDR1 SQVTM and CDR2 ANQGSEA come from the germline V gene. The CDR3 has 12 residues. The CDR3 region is CSVIGQDSYLNF. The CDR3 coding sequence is TGCAGCGTTATTGGACAGGATTCCTACCTGAACTTC.

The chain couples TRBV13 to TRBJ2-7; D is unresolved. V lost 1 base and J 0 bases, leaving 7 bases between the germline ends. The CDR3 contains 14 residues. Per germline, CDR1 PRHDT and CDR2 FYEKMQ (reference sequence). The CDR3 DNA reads TGTGCCAGCAGCTTAGTTAGAAGCTCCTACGAGCAGTACTTC. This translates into CASSLVRSSYEQYF.

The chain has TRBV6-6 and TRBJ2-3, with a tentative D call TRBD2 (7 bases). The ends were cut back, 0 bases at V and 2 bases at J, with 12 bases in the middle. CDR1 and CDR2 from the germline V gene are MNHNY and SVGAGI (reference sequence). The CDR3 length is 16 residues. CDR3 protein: CASSYSGGDITDTQYF. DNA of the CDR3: TGTGCCAGCAGTTACTCGGGGGGGGACATCACAGATACGCAGTATTTT.

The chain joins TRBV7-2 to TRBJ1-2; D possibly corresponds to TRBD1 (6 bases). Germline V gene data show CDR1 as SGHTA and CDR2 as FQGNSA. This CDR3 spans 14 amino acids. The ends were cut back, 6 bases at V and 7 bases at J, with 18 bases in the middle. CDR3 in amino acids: CASRSGQSSGGYTF. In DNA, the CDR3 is TGTGCCAGCAGGAGCGGACAGTCGAGCGGTGGCTACACCTTC.

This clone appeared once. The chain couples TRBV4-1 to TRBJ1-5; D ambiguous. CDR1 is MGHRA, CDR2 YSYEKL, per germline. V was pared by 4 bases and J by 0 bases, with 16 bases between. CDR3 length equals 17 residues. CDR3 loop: CASSPYGGRDSNQPQHF. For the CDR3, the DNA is TGCGCCAGCAGCCCATATGGCGGGCGAGATAGCAATCAGCCCCAGCATTTT.

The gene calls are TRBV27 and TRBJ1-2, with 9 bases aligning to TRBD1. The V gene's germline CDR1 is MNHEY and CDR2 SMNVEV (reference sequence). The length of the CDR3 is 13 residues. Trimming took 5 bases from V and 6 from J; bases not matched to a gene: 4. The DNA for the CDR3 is TGTGCCAGCAGTCACCGGGACAGGGATGGCTACACCTTC. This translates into CASSHRDRDGYTF.

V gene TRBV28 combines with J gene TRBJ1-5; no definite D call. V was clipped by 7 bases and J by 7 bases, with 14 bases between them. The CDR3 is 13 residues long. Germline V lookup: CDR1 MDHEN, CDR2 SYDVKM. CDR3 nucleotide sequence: TGTGCCAGCAATAGGGCCGGCTCCCAGCCCCAGCATTTT. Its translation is CASNRAGSQPQHF.

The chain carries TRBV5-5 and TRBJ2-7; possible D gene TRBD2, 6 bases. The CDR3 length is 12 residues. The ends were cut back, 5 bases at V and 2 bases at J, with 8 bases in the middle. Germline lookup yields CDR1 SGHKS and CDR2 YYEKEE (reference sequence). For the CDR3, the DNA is TGTGCCAGCAGGGAGGGAGCCTACGAGCAGTACTTC. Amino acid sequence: CASREGAYEQYF. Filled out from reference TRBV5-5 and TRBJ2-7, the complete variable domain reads DAGVTQSPTHLIKTRGQQVTLRCSPISGHKSVSWYQQVLGQGPQFIFQYYEKEERGRGNFPDRFSARQFPNYSSELNVNALLLGDSALYLCASREGAYEQYFGPGTRLTVT.